These 30 T cell receptor beta chains were sequenced from one sample in a study of PD-1 blockade in classical Hodgkin lymphoma. TCRdb's copy holds only in-frame clones and misses some; the assay was immunoSEQ multiplex PCR. The sample shows 25,000 to 35,000 clones, about 76% of them seen only once. With no exception, relapse followed autologous stem cell transplantation in all patients, and brentuximab vedotin exposure varied. Here the sequenced sample was peripheral blood mononuclear cells (PBMCs), taken before the second cycle of nivolumab. The source is a human donor with classical Hodgkin lymphoma.

This clone was seen just once. J is TRBJ2-2 and V is TRBV7-2, with TRBD1 as a possible D gene (6 bases). Germline values: CDR1 SGHTA, CDR2 FQGNSA. With 6 bases removed from V and 5 bases from J, the gap between germline ends came to 13 bases. The CDR3 contains 14 residues. CDR3 DNA sequence: TGTGCCAGCAGGCCGGACAGCATGACCGGGGAGCTGTTTTTT. This sequence encodes CASRPDSMTGELFF.

The chain joins TRBV5-1 to TRBJ1-1; TRBD1 might be the D (6 bases). This CDR3 has 14 amino acids. V lost 3 bases and J 5 bases, leaving 14 bases between the germline ends. Germline CDR1 SGHRS, CDR2 YFSETQ. In DNA form, the CDR3 reads TGCGCCAGCAGCTCGGCCGGGGGGCTGACTGAAGCTTTCTTT. Protein product: CASSSAGGLTEAFF. The full variable domain, rest sourced from reference TRBV5-1 and TRBJ1-1, is KAGVTQTPRYLIKTRGQQVTLSCSPISGHRSVSWYQQTPGQGLQFLFEYFSETQRNKGNFPGRFSGRQFSNSRSEMNVSTLELGDSALYLCASSSAGGLTEAFFGQGTRLTVV.

This clone has only one observation. CDR3 residues: CASRRGGDSYEQYF. The DNA for the CDR3 is TGTGCCAGCCGGCGGGGGGGCGATTCCTACGAGCAGTACTTC. The gene calls are TRBV4-2 and TRBJ2-7, with TRBD2 matching 9 bases. From germline, CDR1 is LGHNA and CDR2 YNFKEQ. Trimming cost V 8 bases and J 1 base; bases outside gene matches: 6. The CDR3 is 14 residues long.

In DNA, the CDR3 is TGTGCCAGCAGCTTCCCTCACGAGGCCGAAGATACGCAGTATTTT. Amino acid sequence: CASSFPHEAEDTQYF. This chain links TRBV7-9 with TRBJ2-3; D remains ambiguous. V was cut by 3 bases and J by 5 bases, with 15 bases left in between. The CDR3 is made up of 15 amino acids. Germline loops: CDR1 SEHNR, CDR2 FQNEAQ (reference sequence).

The CDR3 bases are TGTGCCAGTAGTCCCTCAGACACCTTATACAATGAGCAGTTCTTC. Its translation: CASSPSDTLYNEQFF. The rearrangement links TRBV19 to TRBJ2-1, with D unclear. The CDR3 contains 15 residues. CDR1 and CDR2 from the germline V gene are LNHDA and SQIVND (reference sequence). Trimming cost V 5 bases and J 4 bases, with 15 bases left between them.

This sequence joins TRBV28 and TRBJ1-2, with 7 bases that match TRBD1. The germline V gene has CDR1 MDHEN and CDR2 SYDVKM. CDR3 length: 15 amino acids. V lost 2 bases and J lost 2; bases outside the gene matches: 5. In nucleotides, the CDR3 is TGTGCCAGCAGTTTAATGGCAGGGGGAAACTATGGCTACACCTTC. It codes for CASSLMAGGNYGYTF.

The V call is TRBV27, the J call TRBJ2-1; 12 positions match TRBD2. This CDR3 region has 15 residues. Looked up from germline, CDR1 is MNHEY and CDR2 is SMNVEV (reference sequence). Trimming at V came to 2 bases and at J to 7 bases, leaving 3 bases not matched to a gene. CDR3 region: CASSLRLAGANEQFF. The CDR3 region has the DNA TGTGCCAGCAGTTTAAGACTAGCGGGGGCGAATGAGCAGTTCTTC.

The table lists this clone with a few counts. The chain uses TRBV6-1 and TRBJ1-1; the D is unclear. V was shortened by 2 bases and J by 0 bases, with 10 bases between the two germline ends. Per the germline V gene, CDR1 is MNHNS and CDR2 is SASEGT. The CDR3 has 15 residues. This chain's CDR3 is CASSERKGMNTEAFF. The CDR3 nucleotides are TGTGCCAGCAGTGAAAGGAAAGGTATGAACACTGAAGCTTTCTTT.

The chain has TRBV11-3 and TRBJ2-2; D tentatively fits TRBD1 or TRBD2 (7 bases each). The germline gives CDR1 SGHNT, CDR2 YENEEA. Trimming removed 0 bases from V and 6 bases from J, with 11 bases in between. The CDR3 is 15 residues long. The CDR3 loop reads CASSLDRGGAGELFF. Here the CDR3 DNA reads TGTGCCAGCAGCTTAGACAGGGGGGGAGCCGGGGAGCTGTTTTTT.

V and J are TRBV10-3 and TRBJ2-1; TRBD2 matches at 11 bases. This CDR3 has 18 residues. CDR1 ENHRY and CDR2 SYGVKD come from the germline V gene. J was trimmed by 5 bases and V by 0 bases; bases with no gene match: 9. The CDR3 DNA sequence: TGTGCCATCAGTGAGTCGGGGTTAGCGGGGGGGAACAACAATGAGCAGTTCTTC. Translated, it gives CAISESGLAGGNNNEQFF.

V gene TRBV29-1 combines with J gene TRBJ2-7, with TRBD1 matching over 9 bases. This CDR3 contains 12 residues. Germline V CDR1 and CDR2: SQVTM, ANQGSEA. The V segment lost 7 bases and the J segment 5 bases; nucleotides outside the gene matches: 6. DNA for the CDR3: TGCAGCGGCCGGACAGGGGTACACGAGCAGTACTTC. Translating it yields CSGRTGVHEQYF.

The chain employs TRBV10-3 and TRBJ1-5, with D uncertain. Germline-derived CDR1 and CDR2 are ENHRY and SYGVKD. Trimming took 6 bases from V and 2 from J, leaving 8 bases between them. The CDR3 extends over 13 amino acids. This CDR3 is CAISPVGNQPQHF. CDR3 sequence (DNA): TGTGCCATCAGCCCGGTTGGCAATCAGCCCCAGCATTTT.

The chain employs TRBV5-6 and TRBJ1-1; D is perhaps TRBD1 (5 bases). CDR3 length: 13 residues. In germline, CDR1 is SGHDT, CDR2 YYEEEE. Trimming cost V 4 bases and J 4 bases, with 11 bases left between them. Here the CDR3 DNA reads TGTGCCAGCAGCCCCGGGGGGAGCACTGAAGCTTTCTTT. Encoded protein: CASSPGGSTEAFF.

This clone was observed a few times. CDR3: CASSFGAGGNQPQHF. The CDR3 DNA reads TGTGCCAGCAGCTTCGGGGCGGGGGGGAATCAGCCCCAGCATTTT. The chain couples TRBV7-9 to TRBJ1-5; maybe TRBD1 (5 bases). Germline CDR1 is SEHNR and CDR2 is FQNEAQ (reference sequence). The CDR3 runs 15 residues. Trimming took off 3 bases at V and 4 bases at J, with 13 bases between the two ends.

This chain links TRBV5-6 with TRBJ2-6; D is ambiguous. This CDR3 is built from 14 residues. The germline gives CDR1 SGHDT, CDR2 YYEEEE. Trimming left V 0 bases short and J 8 bases short, with 9 bases between. The CDR3 region has the DNA TGTGCCAGCAGCTTGGGAGCCGCTCCCAACGTCCTGACTTTC. Translated: CASSLGAAPNVLTF.

The V gene is TRBV4-2, the J gene TRBJ2-5; TRBD1 might be the D (5 bases). The better agreement between TRBJ2-7 and the DNA end casts doubt on the J call. Looked up from germline, CDR1 is LGHNA and CDR2 is YNFKEQ. The CDR3 is made up of 17 amino acids. Here the CDR3 DNA reads TGTGCCAGCAGCCAAGGGGTTGGGGCAGAATCTACCTACGAGCAGTACTTC. This gives the protein CASSQGVGAESTYEQYF.

This chain connects TRBV14 to TRBJ2-7; TRBD1 matches 9 bases. The V segment lost 4 bases and the J segment 7 bases; nucleotides outside the gene matches: 14. The CDR3 spans 16 residues. CDR1 is SGHDN and CDR2 is FVKESK in the germline V gene. The CDR3 loop reads CASSPYDNRGLYEQYF. The CDR3 nucleotides read TGTGCCAGCAGCCCCTACGACAACAGGGGGCTCTATGAGCAGTACTTC. Full variable domain (missing parts from reference TRBV14 and TRBJ2-7): EAGVTQFPSHSVIEKGQTVTLRCDPISGHDNLYWYRRVMGKEIKFLLHFVKESKQDESGMPNNRFLAERTGGTYSTLKVQPAELEDSGVYFCASSPYDNRGLYEQYFGPGTRLTVT.

The chain joins TRBV6-1 to TRBJ1-5; 7 bases are shared with TRBD1. CDR1 MNHNS and CDR2 SASEGT come from the germline V gene. V trimming: 4 bases; J trimming: 9 bases; junction bases outside the gene matches: 15. This CDR3 spans 16 amino acids. DNA of the CDR3: TGTGCCAGCAGTGCCCGGGGCGGGACAGAAGGGCGGCCCCAGCATTTT. Its protein product is CASSARGGTEGRPQHF.

The V and J genes are TRBV7-9 and TRBJ2-1; tentative D call: TRBD1 (5 bases). The V end lost 5 bases, the J end lost 5 bases, and 10 bases lay between the germline ends. Germline-derived CDR1 and CDR2 are SEHNR and FQNEAQ (reference sequence). The CDR3 is made up of 13 amino acids. CDR3 sequence (DNA): TGTGCCAGCAGCACAACAGGTGACAATGAGCAGTTCTTC. Amino acids: CASSTTGDNEQFF.

This chain joins TRBV7-6 and TRBJ2-7; possible D gene TRBD2, 6 bases. The CDR3 sequence is 13 residues long. Germline V gene data show CDR1 as SGHVS and CDR2 as FNYEAQ. Trimming shortened V by 5 bases and J by 6 bases, and 14 bases separated the two germline ends. CDR3 region: CASSHGGGVEQYF. CDR3 coding DNA: TGTGCCAGCAGCCACGGTGGAGGGGTCGAGCAGTACTTC.

This sequence joins TRBV6-5 and TRBJ1-5; TRBD1 agrees at 9 bases. J lost 9 bases, V lost 4 bases, and 7 bases had no gene match. Looked up from germline, CDR1 is MNHEY and CDR2 is SVGAGI. The CDR3 covers 14 residues. The CDR3 coding sequence is TGTGCCAGCAGTTTTGGACAGGGGCGAGGGCCCCAGCATTTT. Its translation: CASSFGQGRGPQHF.

In this sample, this clone turned up once. The V call is TRBV2, the J call TRBJ2-5, with D unresolved. CDR1 is SNHLY, CDR2 FYNNEI, per germline. The V end lost 3 bases, the J end lost 0 bases, and 8 bases lay between the germline ends. The CDR3 runs 14 residues. CDR3 DNA sequence: TGTGCCAGCAGTGATTTCGGGTACCAAGAGACCCAGTACTTC. The encoded protein is CASSDFGYQETQYF.

The V gene is TRBV7-9, the J gene TRBJ1-3, with no clear D. Trimming pared 7 bases from V and 4 bases from J, leaving 14 bases between. The CDR3 is 14 residues long. Germline CDR1 reads SEHNR; CDR2 reads FQNEAQ (reference sequence). The CDR3 region is CASTLDGFGNTIYF. The CDR3 region has the DNA TGTGCCAGCACTTTGGACGGGTTCGGAAACACCATATATTTT.

The V gene is TRBV27, the J gene TRBJ2-1; 7 bases align to TRBD2. Germline V gene data show CDR1 as MNHEY and CDR2 as SMNVEV (reference sequence). The V gene end was trimmed by 4 bases and the J gene end by 5 bases; junction bases not matched to a gene: 5. This CDR3 contains 14 residues. In DNA, the CDR3 is TGTGCCAGCAGTTCCGGGACTACGAACAATGAGCAGTTCTTC. This codes for CASSSGTTNNEQFF.

This clone was recorded once. The V call is TRBV7-2, the J call TRBJ2-3; 11 bases are a match to TRBD2. V trimming: 3 bases; J trimming: 3 bases; junction bases outside the gene matches: 11. The CDR3 totals 18 residues. Germline assignment: CDR1 SGHTA and CDR2 FQGNSA. The CDR3 DNA is TGTGCCAGCAGCTTGGTAGGGTTAGCGGGGGGGCCGACAGATACGCAGTATTTT. This codes for CASSLVGLAGGPTDTQYF.

The chain links TRBV7-8 to TRBJ2-1; 9 bases align to TRBD2. From germline, CDR1 is SGHVS and CDR2 FQNEAQ. With 7 bases clipped from V and 6 bases from J, the junction kept 10 bases outside the gene matches. CDR3 length: 15 amino acids. CDR3 in amino acids: CASTVLGGGANEQFF. The CDR3 DNA reads as TGTGCCAGCACTGTGTTGGGCGGGGGGGCCAATGAGCAGTTCTTC.

The chain employs TRBV5-1 and TRBJ1-2, with no clear D. This CDR3 is built from 14 residues. The V end was cut by 0 bases, the J end by 10 bases, with 16 bases between. The germline V gene has CDR1 SGHRS and CDR2 YFSETQ. CDR3 in amino acids: CASSLGRGSVPYTF. In nucleotides, the CDR3 is TGCGCCAGCAGCTTGGGGCGGGGTTCGGTCCCCTACACCTTC.

This chain joins TRBV11-3 and TRBJ2-1; tentatively, D is TRBD1 (6 bases). Deletions cut 1 base from V and 7 bases from J, with 14 bases between. The length of the CDR3 is 15 residues. Germline-derived CDR1 and CDR2 are SGHNT and YENEEA. The CDR3 DNA is TGTGCCAGCAGCTTAGTAGGGCAGGGGAAGAATGAGCAGTTCTTC. Translation gives CASSLVGQGKNEQFF.

This clone is medium-sized in the sample. The chain links TRBV29-1 to TRBJ1-2; D ambiguous. CDR3 length: 14 residues. In germline, CDR1 is SQVTM, CDR2 ANQGSEA. Trimming cost V 0 bases and J 2 bases, with 10 bases left between them. The CDR3 here is CSVEDIAGNYGYTF. CDR3 bases: TGCAGCGTTGAAGATATTGCAGGAAACTATGGCTACACCTTC.

As for this clone: Germline is not matched at one junction end, which may reflect a read error. The chain recombines TRBV6-1 with TRBJ1-5; D is undetermined. CDR1 and CDR2 (germline): MNHNS, SASEGT. The CDR3 extends over 10 amino acids. The CDR3: CAVGRDGKNF. The CDR3, as DNA: TGTGCCGTAGGTAGAGACGGGAAAAATTTT.